The T cell receptor beta chain under discussion was sequenced for a study of OX40 agonist ivuxolimab in advanced cancers. General study points: At 0.1 to 3.0 mg/kg, clonal expansion of CD4+ and CD8+ blood T cells had occurred by week 6.

Sequencing was performed with immunoSEQ multiplex PCR; in TCRdb, only in-frame clones are kept and a portion is missing. Among roughly 56,000 clones listed, 65% to 85% were seen once. Concerning this clone itself: Antigen specificity is unknown.

This CDR3 is 17 amino acids long. From germline, CDR1 is SGHNT and CDR2 YYREEE (reference sequence). V trimming: 4 bases; J trimming: 0 bases; junction bases outside the gene matches: 10. This material consisted of CD4+ or CD8+ T cells sorted from blood, taken in a trial of the OX40 agonist ivuxolimab. The V gene is TRBV5-4, the J gene TRBJ1-1; 9 nucleotides line up with TRBD1. This TCR was sampled from an adult with an advanced solid tumor such as melanoma, head and neck, liver or kidney cancer. CDR3 nucleotides: TGTGCCAGCAGCCCAACAGGGGGCCCTACTGTGAACACTGAAGCTTTCTTT. The encoded protein is CASSPTGGPTVNTEAFF. Variable domain in full (rest from reference TRBV5-4 and TRBJ1-1): ETGVTQSPTHLIKTRGQQVTLRCSSQSGHNTVSWYQQALGQGPQFIFQYYREEENGRGNFPPRFSGLQFPNYSSELNVNALELDDSALYLCASSPTGGPTVNTEAFFGQGTRLTVV.